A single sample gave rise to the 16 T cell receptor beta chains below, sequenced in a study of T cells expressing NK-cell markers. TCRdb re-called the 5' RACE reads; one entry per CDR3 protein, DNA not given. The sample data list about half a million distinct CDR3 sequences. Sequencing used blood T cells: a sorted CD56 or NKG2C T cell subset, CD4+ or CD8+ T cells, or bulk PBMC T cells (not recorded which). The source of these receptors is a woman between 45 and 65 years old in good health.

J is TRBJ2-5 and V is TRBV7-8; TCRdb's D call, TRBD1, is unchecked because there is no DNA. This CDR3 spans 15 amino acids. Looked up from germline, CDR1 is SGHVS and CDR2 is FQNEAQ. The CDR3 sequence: CASSPQTSPVGTQYF. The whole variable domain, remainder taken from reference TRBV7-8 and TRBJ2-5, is GAGVSQSPRYKVAKRGQDVALRCDPISGHVSLFWYQQALGQGPEFLTYFQNEAQLDKSGLPSDRFFAERPEGSVSTLKIQRTQQEDSAVYLCASSPQTSPVGTQYFGPGTRLLVL.

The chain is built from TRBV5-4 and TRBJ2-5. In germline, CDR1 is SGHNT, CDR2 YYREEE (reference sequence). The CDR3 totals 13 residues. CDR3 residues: CASSLTWGETQYF.

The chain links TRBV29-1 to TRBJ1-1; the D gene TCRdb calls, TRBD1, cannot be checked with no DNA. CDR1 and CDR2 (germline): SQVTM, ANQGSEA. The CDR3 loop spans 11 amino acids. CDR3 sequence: CSVELKPGAFF.

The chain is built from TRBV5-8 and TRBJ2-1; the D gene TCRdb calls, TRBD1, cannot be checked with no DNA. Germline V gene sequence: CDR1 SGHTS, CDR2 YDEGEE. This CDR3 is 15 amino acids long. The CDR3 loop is CASSLGTRTYNEQFF.

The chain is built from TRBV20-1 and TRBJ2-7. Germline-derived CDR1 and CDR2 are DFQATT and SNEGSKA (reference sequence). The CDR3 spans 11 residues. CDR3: CSARDPSWQYF.

The CDR3 loop is CASAEGNRGGEKLFF. The chain joins TRBV25-1 to TRBJ1-4; with no DNA, the TCRdb D assignment of TRBD1 cannot be verified. The CDR3 is 15 amino acids. Germline V gene lookup returns CDR1 MGHDK and CDR2 SYGVNS.

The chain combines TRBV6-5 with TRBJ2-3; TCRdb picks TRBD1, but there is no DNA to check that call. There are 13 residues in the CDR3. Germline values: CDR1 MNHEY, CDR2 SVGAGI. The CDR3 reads CASSRQSTDTQYF.

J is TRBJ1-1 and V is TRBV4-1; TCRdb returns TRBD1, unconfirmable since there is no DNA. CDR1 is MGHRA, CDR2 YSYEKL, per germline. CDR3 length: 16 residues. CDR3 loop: CASSQALGARGAEAFF.

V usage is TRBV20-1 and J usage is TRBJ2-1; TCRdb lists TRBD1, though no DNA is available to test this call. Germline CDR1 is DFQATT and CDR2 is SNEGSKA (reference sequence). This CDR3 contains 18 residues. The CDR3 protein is CSARDSFLVDWVREEQFF.

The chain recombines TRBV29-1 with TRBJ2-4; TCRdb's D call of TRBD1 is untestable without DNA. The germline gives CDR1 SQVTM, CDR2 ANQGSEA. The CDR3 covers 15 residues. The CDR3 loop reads CSAQRGNLAKNIQYF.

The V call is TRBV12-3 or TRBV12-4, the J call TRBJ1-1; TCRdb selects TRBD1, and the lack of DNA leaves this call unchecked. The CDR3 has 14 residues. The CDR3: CASTQGQGNTEAFF.

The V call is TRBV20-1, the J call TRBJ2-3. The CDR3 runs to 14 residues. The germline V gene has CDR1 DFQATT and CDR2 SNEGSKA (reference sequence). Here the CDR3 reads CSARDFSTKDTQYF.

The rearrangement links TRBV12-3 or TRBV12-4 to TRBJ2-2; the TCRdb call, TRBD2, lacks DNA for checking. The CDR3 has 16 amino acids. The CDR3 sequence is CASRGLAGGYTGELFF.

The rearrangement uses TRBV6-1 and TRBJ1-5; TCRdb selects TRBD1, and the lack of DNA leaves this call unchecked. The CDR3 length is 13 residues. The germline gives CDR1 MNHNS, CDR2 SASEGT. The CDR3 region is CASSGTINQPQHF.

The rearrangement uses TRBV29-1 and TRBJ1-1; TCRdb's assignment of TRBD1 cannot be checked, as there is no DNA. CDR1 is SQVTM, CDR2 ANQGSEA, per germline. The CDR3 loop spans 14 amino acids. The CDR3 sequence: CSVEDPSRGAVAFF.

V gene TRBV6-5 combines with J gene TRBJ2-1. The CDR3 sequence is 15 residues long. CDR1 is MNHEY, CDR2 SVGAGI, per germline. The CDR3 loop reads CASSYSGTTDNEQFF.